This is a list of T cell receptor beta chains from one sample in a study of T cells in localized non-small cell lung cancer. The protocol was immunoSEQ multiplex PCR, while the TCRdb copy is restricted to in-frame clones and leaves out a portion. The sample includes 35,000 to 50,000 clones, 75% to 95% seen only once; the top ten take approximately 10%. The sequenced sample was PBMCs, obtained before any cancer treatment. Every receptor here comes from a woman aged 35 to 70 with stage II lung adenocarcinoma. Both conserved end residues are part of each CDR3. D genes are given only for firm matches. A clone size is listed for some rows: how often the clone was seen (once, few, many), or a class if it is expanded.

abundance,j_gene,d_gene,v_gene,CDR3aa,CDR3nt
-,TRBJ1-3,-,TRBV28,CASRLQAAPPGNTIYF,TGTGCCAGCAGATTACAGGCGGCACCGCCAGGAAACACCATATATTTT
once,TRBJ1-3,-,TRBV19,CASSMKALSGNTIYF,TGTGCCAGTAGTATGAAGGCGCTCTCTGGAAACACCATATATTTT
-,TRBJ1-1,-,TRBV28,CASRTAGSTEAFF,TGTGCCAGCAGAACTGCGGGGAGTACTGAAGCTTTCTTT
-,TRBJ2-7,-,TRBV15,CATSLSRGYGSYEQYF,TGTGCCACCAGCTTATCCCGGGGGTACGGCTCCTACGAGCAGTACTTC
-,TRBJ1-3,TRBD1,TRBV5-4,CASSFGGPGQAISSGNTIYF,TGTGCCAGCAGCTTTGGAGGACCGGGACAGGCAATAAGCTCTGGAAACACCATATATTTT
-,TRBJ1-5,-,TRBV10-3,CAIGGEGEGSNQPQHF,TGTGCCATCGGGGGTGAAGGGGAAGGGAGCAATCAGCCCCAGCATTTT
-,TRBJ2-1,-,TRBV10-2,CASSAMDEQFF,TGCGCCAGCAGCGCTATGGATGAGCAGTTCTTC
-,TRBJ2-1,-,TRBV7-2,CASSFYRDEQFF,TGTGCCAGCAGCTTTTACCGGGATGAGCAGTTCTTC
-,TRBJ1-5,-,TRBV10-1,CASSQHMNRKRQPQHF,TGCGCCAGCAGTCAACATATGAATAGGAAACGGCAGCCCCAGCATTTT
-,TRBJ1-6,-,TRBV27,CASRPRTGPDSPLHF,TGTGCCAGCAGGCCCAGAACAGGGCCGGATTCACCCCTCCACTTT
-,TRBJ2-1,TRBD2,TRBV5-1,CASSPGLAGGKVYNEQFF,TGCGCCAGCAGCCCGGGACTAGCGGGAGGAAAGGTCTACAATGAGCAGTTCTTC
-,TRBJ1-4,-,TRBV4-2,CASSQGPGSTNEKLFF,TGTGCCAGCAGCCAAGGGCCGGGCAGCACTAATGAAAAACTGTTTTTT
-,TRBJ1-2,-,TRBV14,CASSLTGTPSYGYTF,TGTGCCAGCAGCCTGACCGGGACACCAAGTTATGGCTACACCTTC
-,TRBJ2-7,TRBD2,TRBV5-5,CASRLWGAGGNEQYF,TGTGCCAGCAGGCTGTGGGGAGCGGGAGGTAACGAGCAGTACTTC
-,TRBJ2-2,TRBD2,TRBV9,CASSGLAGGLTGELFF,TGTGCCAGCAGCGGACTAGCGGGGGGGCTAACCGGGGAGCTGTTTTTT
once,TRBJ2-7,TRBD2,TRBV9,CASSPPGGRSEQYF,TGTGCCAGCAGCCCCCCGGGAGGAAGAAGCGAGCAGTACTTC
-,TRBJ2-3,-,TRBV7-9,CASSLAVTDTQYF,TGTGCCAGCAGCTTAGCAGTCACAGATACGCAGTATTTT
once,TRBJ1-2,TRBD1,TRBV7-3,CASSLRPRDSSNYGYTF,TGTGCCAGCAGCTTAAGGCCCCGGGACAGCTCTAACTATGGCTACACCTTC
-,TRBJ1-1,-,TRBV9,CASSLQSNTEAFF,TGTGCCAGCAGCCTTCAATCAAACACTGAAGCTTTCTTT
once,TRBJ1-3,-,TRBV5-4,CASSLAGRVSGNTIYF,TGTGCCAGCAGCTTGGCGGGACGGGTCTCTGGAAACACCATATATTTT
-,TRBJ1-3,TRBD1,TRBV7-2,CASSPRTGGNTIYF,TGTGCCAGCAGCCCCCGGACAGGCGGAAACACCATATATTTT
-,TRBJ1-2,TRBD1,TRBV28,CASYNETGGRGYTF,TGTGCCAGCTATAATGAGACAGGGGGTAGGGGCTACACCTTC
few,TRBJ1-6,-,TRBV7-9,CASSVEGTSPLHF,TGTGCCAGCAGTGTGGAGGGAACTTCACCCCTCCACTTT
-,TRBJ2-7,-,TRBV5-1,CASSPETVSYEQYF,TGCGCCAGCAGCCCAGAGACAGTCTCCTACGAGCAGTACTTC
-,TRBJ2-2,-,TRBV10-1,CASTSGRGTGELFF,TGCGCCAGCACCTCCGGCAGGGGCACCGGGGAGCTGTTTTTT
-,TRBJ2-6,-,TRBV5-8,CASSLGTLSGANVLTF,TGTGCCAGCAGCTTGGGGACCCTCTCTGGGGCCAACGTCCTGACTTTC
-,TRBJ2-7,-,TRBV13,CASSSRGYEQYF,TGTGCCAGCAGCTCCAGGGGTTACGAGCAGTACTTC
once,TRBJ1-1,-,TRBV28,CASSFTGLGGSTEAFF,TGTGCCAGCAGTTTTACGGGTCTTGGGGGGAGCACTGAAGCTTTCTTT
-,TRBJ2-7,TRBD2,TRBV7-9,CASSQTSGKNSYEQYF,TGTGCCAGCAGCCAGACTAGCGGGAAGAATTCCTACGAGCAGTACTTC
once,TRBJ2-2,-,TRBV14,CASSQVRGSGTGELFF,TGTGCCAGCAGCCAAGTCCGTGGGAGTGGAACCGGGGAGCTGTTTTTT
-,TRBJ1-4,TRBD1,TRBV4-1,CASSQGQGSNEKLFF,TGCGCCAGCAGCCAAGGACAGGGCTCTAATGAAAAACTGTTTTTT
-,TRBJ2-1,TRBD2,TRBV29-1,CSVEAGTSGSNQQFF,TGCAGCGTTGAAGCAGGGACTAGCGGGAGTAATCAGCAGTTCTTC
-,TRBJ2-7,-,TRBV6-1,CASSPRSYEQYF,TGTGCCAGCAGTCCCAGATCGTACGAGCAGTACTTC
few,TRBJ1-2,-,TRBV5-4,CASSLGQVGNYGYTF,TGTGCCAGCAGCTTGGGGCAGGTCGGGAACTATGGCTACACCTTC
-,TRBJ2-3,-,TRBV6-4,CASAPPGREDTQYF,TGTGCCAGCGCCCCCCCGGGGAGAGAAGATACGCAGTATTTT
-,TRBJ1-1,-,TRBV19,CASSSNVEGDVAFF,TGTGCCAGTAGCTCAAACGTGGAGGGAGACGTGGCTTTCTTT
-,TRBJ2-1,TRBD2,TRBV19,CASSFPASGGRDEQFF,TGTGCCAGTAGTTTCCCCGCTAGCGGGGGCAGGGATGAGCAGTTCTTC
-,TRBJ2-7,-,TRBV29-1,CSVRGASYEQYF,TGCAGCGTCCGAGGTGCATCCTACGAGCAGTACTTC
-,TRBJ2-6,-,TRBV11-2,CASSPLLGANVLTF,TGTGCCAGCAGCCCCCTTCTGGGGGCCAACGTCCTGACTTTC